These 21 T cell receptor beta chains originate from one sample sequenced in a study of shared clonotypes between healthy human individuals. The method was immunoSEQ multiplex PCR; TCRdb's version includes in-frame clones alone and lacks a portion of them. The sample holds hundreds of thousands of clones, around 79% seen once. Material: PBMCs. The receptors were sampled from a woman aged 40-49 years in good health. Some clones in this sample may be carry-over from other donors' samples.

This clone was recorded once. The J gene is TRBJ2-1, the V gene TRBV7-3; D not resolved. The germline V gene has CDR1 SGHTA and CDR2 FQGTGA. Deletions cut 3 bases from V and 0 bases from J, with 12 bases between. The CDR3 loop spans 16 amino acids. The CDR3 DNA follows: TGTGCCAGCAGCTTTGAGCGTCCGAGCTCCTACAATGAGCAGTTCTTC. It is translated as CASSFERPSSYNEQFF.

The chain has TRBV9 and TRBJ2-3; no firm D call. This CDR3 is built from 14 residues. The V and J ends lost 0 bases and 2 bases respectively, with 7 bases between them. Germline-derived CDR1 and CDR2 are SGDLS and YYNGEE. CDR3 DNA sequence: TGTGCCAGCAGCGTAGTAGCAATCACAGATACGCAGTATTTT. Its translation: CASSVVAITDTQYF.

This chain links TRBV6-1 with TRBJ2-7, with no clear D. Germline V gene data show CDR1 as MNHNS and CDR2 as SASEGT. The CDR3 loop spans 11 amino acids. The V end lost 6 bases, the J end lost 2 bases, and 5 bases lay between the germline ends. The CDR3 bases are TGTGCCAGCAGAGAGGCCTACGAGCAGTACTTC. Protein sequence: CASREAYEQYF.

The chain is built from TRBV5-4 and TRBJ2-1; 11 bases are a match to TRBD2. This CDR3 region has 17 residues. The V gene's germline CDR1 is SGHNT and CDR2 YYREEE (reference sequence). The V segment lost 4 bases and the J segment 1 base; nucleotides outside the gene matches: 7. The CDR3 here is CASSGKLAGDSYNEQFF. The CDR3 region has the DNA TGTGCCAGCAGCGGCAAACTAGCGGGAGATTCCTACAATGAGCAGTTCTTC.

The chain has TRBV10-3 and TRBJ1-3, with unresolved D. The CDR3 runs to 15 residues. CDR1 and CDR2 (germline): ENHRY, SYGVKD. V dropped 2 bases and J dropped 0 bases, with 8 bases sitting between them. CDR3 protein: CAISEDHSSGNTIYF. CDR3 DNA: TGTGCCATCAGTGAGGACCACAGCTCTGGAAACACCATATATTTT.

The V and J genes are TRBV27 and TRBJ1-5; no definite D call. The length of the CDR3 is 13 residues. V lost 3 bases and J 3 bases, leaving 6 bases between the germline ends. CDR1 and CDR2 from the germline V gene are MNHEY and SMNVEV (reference sequence). CDR3 residues: CASSFTANQPQHF. The DNA for the CDR3 is TGTGCCAGCAGTTTCACCGCCAATCAGCCCCAGCATTTT.

J is TRBJ2-3 and V is TRBV10-3, with D possibly TRBD2 on 6 matching bases. V lost 10 bases to trimming and J lost 1 base, with 18 bases between them. Germline V CDR1 and CDR2: ENHRY, SYGVKD. This CDR3 has 15 amino acids. CDR3 in amino acids: CATRSWGDGTDTQYF. The CDR3 DNA sequence: TGTGCCACAAGGAGTTGGGGGGACGGCACAGATACGCAGTATTTT.

The chain links TRBV5-4 to TRBJ1-1, with 8 bases fitting TRBD1. V was pared by 7 bases and J by 2 bases, with 1 base of the junction left unmatched. The germline V gene encodes CDR1 SGHNT and CDR2 YYREEE (reference sequence). CDR3 length: 12 amino acids. Written as DNA, the CDR3 is TGTGCCAGCGGACAGGGAAACACTGAAGCTTTCTTT. As protein: CASGQGNTEAFF.

The rearrangement links TRBV28 to TRBJ1-2; the match to TRBD1 covers 12 bases. Germline V gene data show CDR1 as MDHEN and CDR2 as SYDVKM. The CDR3 spans 14 residues. The V and J ends lost 7 bases and 4 bases, in that order; junction bases with no gene match: 4. CDR3 coding DNA: TGTGCCAGCATCCCGGGACAGGGGGCCTATGGCTACACCTTC. This encodes CASIPGQGAYGYTF.

DNA of the CDR3: TGTGCAAGTCCTAACAGGACCGGGGATAATCAGCCCCAGCATTTT. The encoded protein is CASPNRTGDNQPQHF. The chain combines TRBV12-2 with TRBJ1-5. TRBV12-2 is marked as a pseudogene. This CDR3 spans 15 amino acids.

This clone appeared a single time. The chain joins TRBV18 to TRBJ1-4; TRBD1 matches at 8 bases. The ends lost 3 bases at V and 8 bases at J; junction bases unmatched: 5. From germline, CDR1 is KGHSH and CDR2 LQKENI. This CDR3 is built from 14 residues. CDR3 in amino acids: CASSPTGEVEKLFF. The DNA of the CDR3 is TGTGCCAGCTCACCGACAGGGGAGGTGGAAAAACTGTTTTTT.

The rearrangement joins TRBV12-5 to TRBJ2-2, with D possibly matching TRBD2 (6 bases). The CDR3 has 17 residues. V gave up 0 bases and J gave up 1 base, with 12 bases separating them. Germline assignment: CDR1 LGHNT and CDR2 FRNRAP. The CDR3 protein is CASGLVRAAGNTGELFF. CDR3 in DNA: TGTGCTAGTGGTTTGGTAAGAGCAGCGGGGAACACCGGGGAGCTGTTTTTT.

The CDR3 loop reads CASSQEVGLAYNEQFF. The CDR3 coding sequence is TGTGCCAGCAGCCAAGAAGTGGGACTAGCCTACAATGAGCAGTTCTTC. The chain links TRBV4-2 to TRBJ2-1; 8 bases align to TRBD2. J lost 2 bases, V lost 0 bases, and 3 bases had no gene match. In germline, CDR1 is LGHNA, CDR2 YNFKEQ. The CDR3 is 16 residues long.

This clone was observed a single time. This chain links TRBV7-9 with TRBJ1-1; possibly TRBD1 for D (5 bases). Deletions cut 5 bases from V and 5 bases from J, with 15 bases between. The CDR3 spans 14 residues. The V gene's germline CDR1 is SEHNR and CDR2 FQNEAQ (reference sequence). The CDR3, as DNA: TGTGCCAGCAGCGTCGACTCTTGGGGGACTGAAGCTTTCTTT. Amino acid sequence: CASSVDSWGTEAFF.

This chain links TRBV7-2 with TRBJ2-7; possibly TRBD1 for D (6 bases). The germline V gene encodes CDR1 SGHTA and CDR2 FQGNSA. V lost 1 base and J 3 bases, leaving 13 bases between the germline ends. The CDR3 loop spans 15 amino acids. The CDR3 reads CASSLVADSVYEQYF. DNA for the CDR3: TGTGCCAGCAGCTTAGTGGCGGACAGCGTCTACGAGCAGTACTTC.

CDR3 coding DNA: TGTGCCAGCAGCCACGGGGCAGCGGGAGGTTTTGAGACCCAGTACTTC. It yields the protein CASSHGAAGGFETQYF. The rearrangement uses TRBV5-4 and TRBJ2-5; TRBD2 matches 9 bases. There are 16 residues in the CDR3. V was pared by 4 bases and J by 5 bases, with 12 bases of the junction left unmatched. Germline-derived CDR1 and CDR2 are SGHNT and YYREEE (reference sequence).

With regard to this clone: The sample carries other DNA sequences with the same CDR3. The genes are TRBV9 and TRBJ2-5; 8 bases map to TRBD1. V shed 2 bases and J 1 base; nucleotides not matched to a gene: 1. CDR1 and CDR2 from the germline V gene are SGDLS and YYNGEE. CDR3 length equals 14 residues. The CDR3 DNA reads TGTGCCAGCAGCGTTGGACAGGGCCAAGAGACCCAGTACTTC. As protein: CASSVGQGQETQYF.

As regards this clone: One junction end disagrees with the germline gene, perhaps due to a read error. The rearrangement uses TRBV7-2 and TRBJ2-7; 8 bases map to TRBD1. The CDR3 length is 14 residues. Germline lookup yields CDR1 SGHTA and CDR2 FQGNSA. The CDR3 is CASRLGQGGYEQYF. The CDR3 nucleotides read TGTGCCAGCAGGTTAGGACAGGGAGGCTACGAGCAGTACTTC.

The V gene is TRBV30, the J gene TRBJ2-1, with 8 positions matching TRBD2. The length of the CDR3 is 14 residues. J was trimmed by 2 bases and V by 5 bases; bases with no gene match: 5. Germline CDR1 and CDR2: GTSNPN and SVGIG (reference sequence). CDR3 DNA: TGTGCCTGGTCTAGCGGGTCGACCTACAATGAGCAGTTCTTC. Protein: CAWSSGSTYNEQFF.

V usage is TRBV18 and J usage is TRBJ1-4, with TRBD1 identical over 8 bases. With 6 bases clipped from V and 7 bases from J, the junction kept 19 bases outside the gene matches. The CDR3 totals 18 residues. The germline V gene has CDR1 KGHSH and CDR2 LQKENI. In DNA form, the CDR3 reads TGTGCCAGCTCTAAAGACCCGGGACAGGCGGGGAGAGCTGAAAAACTGTTTTTT. The encoded protein is CASSKDPGQAGRAEKLFF.

This chain joins TRBV5-4 and TRBJ2-1; TRBD1 is a possible D gene (6 bases). Per the germline V gene, CDR1 is SGHNT and CDR2 is YYREEE (reference sequence). The V end was cut by 4 bases, the J end by 7 bases, with 12 bases between. The CDR3 consists of 13 residues. The CDR3 region has the DNA TGTGCCAGCAGCAGGACAGTAGCTAATGAGCAGTTCTTC. It translates to CASSRTVANEQFF.